The 4 T cell receptor beta chains in this list originate from one sample, sequenced in a study of blood T cell repertoires in COVID-19. Assay: immunoSEQ multiplex PCR; the TCRdb copy retains only in-frame clones and omits some. The repertoire has 250,000 to 300,000 clones, about 90% of them found once; the top ten carry 2.5% to 3%. Sequencing was carried out using PBMCs or T cells enriched from blood (not recorded which). These receptor sequences come from a woman aged 45-60 years who had been exposed to COVID-19.

This clone was counted a single time. V is TRBV5-1 and J is TRBJ1-2; D unclear. The CDR3 spans 15 residues. The germline gives CDR1 SGHRS, CDR2 YFSETQ. The V gene lost 3 bases and the J gene lost 7 bases, with 19 bases spanning the gap. CDR3 region: CASSSSGSWEGGYTF. DNA for the CDR3: TGCGCCAGCAGCTCTTCAGGATCGTGGGAGGGTGGCTACACCTTC. The full variable domain, its missing parts supplied by reference TRBV5-1 and TRBJ1-2, is KAGVTQTPRYLIKTRGQQVTLSCSPISGHRSVSWYQQTPGQGLQFLFEYFSETQRNKGNFPGRFSGRQFSNSRSEMNVSTLELGDSALYLCASSSSGSWEGGYTFGSGTRLTVV.

The chain combines TRBV6-1 with TRBJ2-1; 10 bases are shared with TRBD1. Losses at the gene ends were 2 bases for V and 4 bases for J; bases not matched to a gene: 5. CDR3 length: 16 amino acids. Per the germline V gene, CDR1 is MNHNS and CDR2 is SASEGT. The CDR3 sequence is CASSERGGQGYNEQFF. The CDR3, as DNA: TGTGCCAGCAGTGAAAGGGGGGGACAGGGGTACAATGAGCAGTTCTTC.

This clone was picked up one time. The chain couples TRBV11-3 to TRBJ1-5; D gene ambiguous. Trimming removed 2 bases at V and 0 bases at J, with 11 bases between. The CDR3 runs 16 residues. The germline CDR1 and CDR2 sequences are SGHNT and YENEEA. The chain's CDR3 is CASSLWEGTSNQPQHF. The CDR3 DNA sequence: TGTGCCAGCAGCTTATGGGAGGGTACTAGCAATCAGCCCCAGCATTTT.

This sequence joins TRBV27 and TRBJ1-2, with TRBD1 matching 9 bases. The V and J ends lost 4 bases and 4 bases, in that order; junction bases with no gene match: 13. Germline V gene sequence: CDR1 MNHEY, CDR2 SMNVEV (reference sequence). The CDR3 is 17 residues long. The CDR3 nucleotides read TGTGCCAGCAGTTCCCCCCTCCAACAGGGGGCCGGCTATGGCTACACCTTC. Translating it yields CASSSPLQQGAGYGYTF.